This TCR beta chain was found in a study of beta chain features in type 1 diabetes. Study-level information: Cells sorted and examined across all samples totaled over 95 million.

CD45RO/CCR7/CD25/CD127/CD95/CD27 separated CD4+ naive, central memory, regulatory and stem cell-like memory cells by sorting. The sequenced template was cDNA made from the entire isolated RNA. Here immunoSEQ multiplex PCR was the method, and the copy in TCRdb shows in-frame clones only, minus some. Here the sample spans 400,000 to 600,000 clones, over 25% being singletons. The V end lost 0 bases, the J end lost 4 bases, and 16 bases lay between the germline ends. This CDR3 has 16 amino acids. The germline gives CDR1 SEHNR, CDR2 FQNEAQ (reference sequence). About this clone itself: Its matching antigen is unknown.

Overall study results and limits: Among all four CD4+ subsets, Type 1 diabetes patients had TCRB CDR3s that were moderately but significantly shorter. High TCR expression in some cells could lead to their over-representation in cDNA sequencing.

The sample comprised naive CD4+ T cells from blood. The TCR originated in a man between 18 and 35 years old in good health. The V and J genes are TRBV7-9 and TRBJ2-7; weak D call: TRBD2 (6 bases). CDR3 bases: TGTGCCAGCAGCTTAGCGTTCGGGAGTCTGGGTTACGAGCAGTACTTC. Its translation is CASSLAFGSLGYEQYF.